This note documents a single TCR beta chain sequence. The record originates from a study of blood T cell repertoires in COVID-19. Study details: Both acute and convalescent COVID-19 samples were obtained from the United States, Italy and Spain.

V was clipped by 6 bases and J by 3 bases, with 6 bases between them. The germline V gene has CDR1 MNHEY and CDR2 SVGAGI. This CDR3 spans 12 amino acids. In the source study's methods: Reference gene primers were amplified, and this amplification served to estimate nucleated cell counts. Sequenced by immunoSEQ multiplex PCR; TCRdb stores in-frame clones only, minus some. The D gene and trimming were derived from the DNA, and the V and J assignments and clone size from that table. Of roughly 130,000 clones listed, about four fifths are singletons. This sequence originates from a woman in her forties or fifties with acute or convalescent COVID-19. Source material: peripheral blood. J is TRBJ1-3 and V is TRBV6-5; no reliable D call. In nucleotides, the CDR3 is TGTGCCAGCAGGAGAGTTGGAAACACCATATATTTT. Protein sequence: CASRRVGNTIYF.